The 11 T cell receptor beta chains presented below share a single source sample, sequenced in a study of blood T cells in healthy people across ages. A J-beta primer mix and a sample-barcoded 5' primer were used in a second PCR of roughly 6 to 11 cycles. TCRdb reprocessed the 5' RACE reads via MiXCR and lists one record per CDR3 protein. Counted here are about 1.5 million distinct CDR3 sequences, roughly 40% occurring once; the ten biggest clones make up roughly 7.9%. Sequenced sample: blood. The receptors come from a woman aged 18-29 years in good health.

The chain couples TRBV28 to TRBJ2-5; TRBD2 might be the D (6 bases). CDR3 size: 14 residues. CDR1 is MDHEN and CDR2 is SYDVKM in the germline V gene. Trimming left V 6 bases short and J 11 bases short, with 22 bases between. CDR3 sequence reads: CASSPGGGEVEQYF. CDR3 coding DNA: TGTGCCAGCAGCCCTGGGGGAGGAGAGGTAGAGCAGTACTTC.

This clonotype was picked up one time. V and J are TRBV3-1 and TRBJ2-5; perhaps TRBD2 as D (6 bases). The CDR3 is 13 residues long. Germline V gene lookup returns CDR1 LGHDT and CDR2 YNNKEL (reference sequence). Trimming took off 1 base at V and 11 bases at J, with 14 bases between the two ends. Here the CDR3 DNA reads TGTGCCAGCAGCCAAGGCGGGGTCGATGAGCAGTACTTC. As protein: CASSQGGVDEQYF.

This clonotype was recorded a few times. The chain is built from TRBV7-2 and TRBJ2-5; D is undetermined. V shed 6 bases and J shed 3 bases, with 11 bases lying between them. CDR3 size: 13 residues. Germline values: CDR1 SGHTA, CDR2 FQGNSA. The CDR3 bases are TGTGCCAGCAGTCCCAGGAATGAAGAGACCCAGTACTTC. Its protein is CASSPRNEETQYF.

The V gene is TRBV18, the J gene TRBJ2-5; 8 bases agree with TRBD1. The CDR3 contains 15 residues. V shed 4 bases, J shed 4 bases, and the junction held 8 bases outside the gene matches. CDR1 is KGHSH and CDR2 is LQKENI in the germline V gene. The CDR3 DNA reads TGTGCCAGCTCACTGGACAGGGTCCACGGAGAGACCCAGTACTTC. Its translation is CASSLDRVHGETQYF.

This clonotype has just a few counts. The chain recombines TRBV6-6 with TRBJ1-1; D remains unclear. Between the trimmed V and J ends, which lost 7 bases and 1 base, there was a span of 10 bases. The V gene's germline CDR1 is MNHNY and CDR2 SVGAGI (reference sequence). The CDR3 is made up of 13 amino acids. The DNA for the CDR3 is TGTGCCAGCATTCGGCAGGCGAACACTGAAGCTTTCTTT. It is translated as CASIRQANTEAFF.

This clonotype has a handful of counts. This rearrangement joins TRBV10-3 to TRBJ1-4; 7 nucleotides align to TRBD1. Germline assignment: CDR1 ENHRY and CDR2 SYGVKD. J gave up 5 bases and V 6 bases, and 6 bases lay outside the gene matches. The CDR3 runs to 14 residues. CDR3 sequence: CAIRAGTDNEKLFF. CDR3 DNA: TGTGCCATCAGAGCCGGGACAGACAATGAAAAACTGTTTTTT.

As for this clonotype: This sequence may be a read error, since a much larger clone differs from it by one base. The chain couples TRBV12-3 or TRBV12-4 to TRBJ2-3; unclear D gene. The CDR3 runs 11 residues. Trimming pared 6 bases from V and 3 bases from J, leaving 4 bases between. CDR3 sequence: CASSMTDTQYF. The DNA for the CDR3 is TGTGCCAGCAGCATGACAGATACGCAGTATTTT.

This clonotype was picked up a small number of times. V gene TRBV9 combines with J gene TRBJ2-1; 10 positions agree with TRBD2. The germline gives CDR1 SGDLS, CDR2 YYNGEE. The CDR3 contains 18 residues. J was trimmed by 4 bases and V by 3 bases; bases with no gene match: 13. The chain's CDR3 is CASSADKPGLARYNEQFF. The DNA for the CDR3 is TGTGCCAGCAGCGCAGACAAGCCGGGACTAGCGAGGTACAATGAGCAGTTCTTC.

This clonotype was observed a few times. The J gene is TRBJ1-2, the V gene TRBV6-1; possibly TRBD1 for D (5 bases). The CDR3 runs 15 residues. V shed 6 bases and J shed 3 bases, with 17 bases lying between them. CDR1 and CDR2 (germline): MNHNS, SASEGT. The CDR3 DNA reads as TGTGCCAGCAGCGCCAGAATACAGGATCACTATGGCTACACCTTC. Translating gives CASSARIQDHYGYTF.

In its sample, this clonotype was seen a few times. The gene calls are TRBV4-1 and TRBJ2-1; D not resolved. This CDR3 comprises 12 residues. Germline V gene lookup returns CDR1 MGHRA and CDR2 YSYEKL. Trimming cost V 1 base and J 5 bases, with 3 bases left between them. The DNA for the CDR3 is TGCGCCAGCAGCCAAGTAGACAATGAGCAGTTCTTC. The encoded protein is CASSQVDNEQFF.

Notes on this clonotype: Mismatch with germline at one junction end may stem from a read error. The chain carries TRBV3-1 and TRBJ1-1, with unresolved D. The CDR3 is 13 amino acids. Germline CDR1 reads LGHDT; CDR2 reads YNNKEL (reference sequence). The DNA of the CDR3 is TGTGCCAGCAGCCCCCGGAGGACCACTGAACCTTTCTTT. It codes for CASSPRRTTEPFF.